This T cell receptor (beta chain) was sequenced during a study of blood T cell repertoires in COVID-19 (dated by TCRdb to 2019 to 2021). For the wider study: Collaborator samples came from the United States, Italy and Spain and covered acute and convalescent phases of COVID-19. The prospective study material was composed of cDNA or gDNA derived from T cells, B-cell-depleted T cells, or PBMCs. The dataset comprised deeply sampled blood TCRbeta repertoires from subjects exposed to, actively infected with, or recovered from COVID-19. The repertoires were made available in a free public database intended to serve as a resource for research on the immune response to SARS-CoV-2. Samples came from the ongoing ImmuneRACE study (first 160 participants) plus 1,254 subjects from 6 global collaborators. Nearly every sample came with metadata listing a de-identified subject ID, COVID-19 status, age in years and sex. Where available, HLA class I and class II types were obtained from metadata supplied by the sample provider rather than from assay-based typing. Points the paper makes about the study in general: The quantity of clinical and demographic metadata differed by source and by participant and was supplied without curation.

A remark on this clone: Its antigen is still unknown. Base quality data are lacking; no much larger clone is found one base away.

One collaborating source in Seattle enrolled patients during active infection and followed them longitudinally through the course of disease. Each collaborating institution followed its own protocols to collect whole blood in K2EDTA tubes. For TCRbeta analysis, collaborators shipped samples as frozen whole blood, isolated PBMCs, or DNA extracted from either of those sample types. Sequences MDHEN (CDR1) and SYDVKM (CDR2) are obtained from the germline V gene. Trimmed from V: 4 bases; trimmed from J: 4 bases; junction bases lacking a gene match: 12. The CDR3 goes from the cysteine to the phenylalanine over 17 residues. Just the 51-base CDR3 DNA is kept, in frame starting at base 1. TCRbeta CDR3 regions were amplified from genomic DNA using the immunoSEQ Assay, a bias-controlled multiplex PCR. For the original study's pipeline: The number of nucleated cells in each sample was estimated from the amplification of reference gene primers within the assay. To quantify the absolute abundance of each unique TCRbeta CDR3 rearrangement, sequence reads were collapsed and filtered. Productive Simpson clonality was computed per sample as the square root of Simpson's diversity index over productive rearrangements. TCRdb mirrors the immuneACCESS table, restricted to in-frame sequences. Some clones are absent from its copies; in checked studies, under half trace to an unresolved V gene, and the reason for the others is unknown. V, J and clone size are taken as reported in that table, and D and trimming were inferred from the DNA itself. This sample comprises 60,000 to 70,000 clones, about 90% of them detected only once. The ten largest clones add up to approximately 15% of the sample.

The chain is assembled from TRBV28 and TRBJ2-3; the junction holds 9 bases that match TRBD2. Material: peripheral blood. The receptor was isolated from a man in his forties or fifties with COVID-19, enrolled during active disease. The DNA is as follows: TGTGCCAGCAGTTCCGTCGGGACTAGCCCTATAGCAGATACGCAGTATTTT. Translated, this gives CASSSVGTSPIADTQYF. Full variable domain (CDR3 extended with the reference TRBV28 and TRBJ2-3 proteins): DVKVTQSSRYLVKRTGEKVFLECVQDMDHENMFWYRQDPGLGLRLIYFSYDVKMKEKGDIPEGYSVSREKKERFSLILESASTNQTSMYLCASSSVGTSPIADTQYFGPGTRLTVL.